The TCR beta chain described here comes from a study of blood T cell repertoires in COVID-19. J was trimmed by 6 bases and V by 0 bases; bases with no gene match: 8. The length of the CDR3 is 17 residues. Germline values: CDR1 MNHEY, CDR2 SMNVEV (reference sequence). Participants, about 18 to 90 years old, spanned around 25 US areas. Sequencing was performed with immunoSEQ multiplex PCR; in TCRdb, only in-frame clones are kept and a portion is missing. The sample carries over 400,000 clones, about 85% recorded once. This receptor was taken from a woman aged 60-70 years who had recovered from COVID-19. The rearrangement uses TRBV27 and TRBJ1-6, with 7 nucleotides matching TRBD1. Sequences were obtained from PBMCs or T cells enriched from blood (not recorded which). Here the CDR3 reads CASSLSTRGSTNSPLHF. The CDR3 nucleotides read TGTGCCAGCAGTTTATCCACCAGGGGGTCTACTAATTCACCCCTCCACTTT.